Included here is one T cell receptor (beta chain) sequence, with context. Its antigen is unknown. Per-base quality was not reported, and no clone a single base away is much larger than it. Genomic DNA was isolated from the sorted cells so that the TCRbeta CDR3 region could be sequenced. The immunoSEQ Assay was used for sequencing of TCRbeta CDR3 regions. As stored in TCRdb, this immuneACCESS dataset retains in-frame rearrangements with V and J assigned. A fraction of the clones does not appear; measured against another copy, unresolved V genes explain less than half of the discrepancy, and the remainder lacks a known reason. This sample is represented by some 71,000 clones; less than 90% of them were singletons. The biggest ten clones account for around 0.78% of the sample. The germline V gene encodes CDR1 MGHRA and CDR2 YSYEKL. Germline trimming: 7 bases from V, 11 bases from J; junction bases outside gene matches: 11. From its cysteine to its phenylalanine, the CDR3 spans 14 amino acids. The only DNA kept is the CDR3, 42 bases in frame from the first base.

The trial excluded patients who had a history of autoimmune disease or who were on systemic immunosuppression. Peripheral blood for TCR sequencing was collected from all dose cohorts at baseline, on cycle 4 day 1, and on cycle 7 day 1. The samples were drawn from a first-in-human, open-label, multicenter phase I dose-escalation trial of ivuxolimab. Adults with locally advanced or metastatic melanoma, renal cell, hepatocellular, or head and neck squamous cell carcinoma were enrolled in the trial. Before TCR sequencing, CD4+ and CD8+ T cells were separately sorted from peripheral blood. The data were taken from a study of OX40 agonist ivuxolimab in advanced cancers. Regarding the complete study: Ivuxolimab, which targeted the costimulatory receptor OX40 (CD134), was an agonistic, fully human IgG2 monoclonal antibody. Intravenous ivuxolimab was administered to patients every 2 weeks at six dose levels: 0.01, 0.1, 0.3, 1.5, 3 and 10 mg/kg. Among the roughly 52 dose-escalation patients, approximately 20 had hepatocellular carcinoma, 15 or so melanoma, 9 renal cell carcinoma and 9 head and neck cancer. The dose-escalation cohort was around 83% male with a mean age of approximately 59 years, ranging from roughly 23 to 90. Patients were allowed to have had prior anti-PD-1, anti-PD-L1 or anti-CTLA-4 therapy, and approximately 41% of the dose-escalation patients had previously received checkpoint inhibitors. Partial responses were achieved by three dose-escalation patients, of whom one had hepatocellular carcinoma and two had cutaneous melanoma. The purpose of peripheral TCRbeta sequencing was to test whether ivuxolimab changed TCR sequence diversity and led to clonal T-cell expansion. The paper covers the monotherapy dose-escalation part of the phase I ivuxolimab trial, which included N ≈ 52 patients.

General study outcomes and caveats: The antigen specificity of the clonally expanded peripheral T cells was not determined. Clonal expansion of both CD4+ and CD8+ blood T cells was observed from baseline to week 6 at doses 0.1 to 3.0 mg/kg. In the 0.1-3.0 mg/kg groups, partial responders were among the patients with the lowest normalized peripheral clonal expansion, particularly in CD8+ T cells. After ivuxolimab, more expanded clones were found on average in CD8+ T cells than in CD4+ T cells. Low levels of normalized T-cell clonal expansion were also seen in some patients who did not respond.

This sequence originates from an adult with an advanced solid tumor such as melanoma, head and neck, liver or kidney cancer. Sequences were derived from CD4+ or CD8+ T cells sorted from blood, sampled in a trial of the OX40 agonist ivuxolimab. The sequence is built from TRBV4-1 and TRBJ2-1, and TRBD2 aligns with 10 junction nucleotides. The CDR3 region: CASTPSSGRLQQFF. The sequenced DNA: TGCGCCAGCACCCCGAGTAGCGGGAGGTTACAGCAGTTCTTC.